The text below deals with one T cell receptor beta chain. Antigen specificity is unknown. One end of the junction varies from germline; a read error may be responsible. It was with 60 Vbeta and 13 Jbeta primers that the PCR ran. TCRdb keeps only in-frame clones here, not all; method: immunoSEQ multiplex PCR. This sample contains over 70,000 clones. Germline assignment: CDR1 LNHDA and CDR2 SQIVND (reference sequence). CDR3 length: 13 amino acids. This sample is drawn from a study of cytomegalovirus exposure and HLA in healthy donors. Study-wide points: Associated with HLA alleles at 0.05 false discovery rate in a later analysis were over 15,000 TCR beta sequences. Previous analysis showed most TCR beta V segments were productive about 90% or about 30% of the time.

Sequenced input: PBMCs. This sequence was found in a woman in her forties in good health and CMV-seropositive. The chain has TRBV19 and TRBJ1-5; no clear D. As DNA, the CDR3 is TGTGCCAGTAGAATAGCGAGTTCTGGGCCCCAGCATTTT. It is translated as CASRIASSGPQHF.